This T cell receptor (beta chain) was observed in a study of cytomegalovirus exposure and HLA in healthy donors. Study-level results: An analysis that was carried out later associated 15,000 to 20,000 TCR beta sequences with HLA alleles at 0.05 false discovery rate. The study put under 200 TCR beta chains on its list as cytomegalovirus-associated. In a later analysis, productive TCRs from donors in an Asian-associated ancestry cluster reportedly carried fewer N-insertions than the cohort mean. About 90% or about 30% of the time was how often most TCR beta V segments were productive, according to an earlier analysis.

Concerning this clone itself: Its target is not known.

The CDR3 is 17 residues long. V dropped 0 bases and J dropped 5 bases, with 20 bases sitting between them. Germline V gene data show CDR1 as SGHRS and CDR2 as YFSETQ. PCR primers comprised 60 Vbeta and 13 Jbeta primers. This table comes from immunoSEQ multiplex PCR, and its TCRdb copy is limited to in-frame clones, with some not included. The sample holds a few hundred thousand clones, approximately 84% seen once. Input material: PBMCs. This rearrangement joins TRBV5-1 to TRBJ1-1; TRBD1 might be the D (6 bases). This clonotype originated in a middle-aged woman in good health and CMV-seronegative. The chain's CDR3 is CASSLGDTDRPRTEAFF. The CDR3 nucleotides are TGCGCCAGCAGCTTGGGTGATACCGACAGGCCGAGGACTGAAGCTTTCTTT.